The next 30 T cell receptor beta chains were all read from a single sample in a study of cytomegalovirus exposure and HLA in healthy donors (dated by TCRdb to about 2017). Libraries came from the immunoSEQ multiplex PCR assay. A mixture of 60 forward primers for TCR Vbeta segments and 13 reverse primers for TCR Jbeta segments was used in the multiplex PCR. Held by TCRdb, this immuneACCESS table contains in-frame sequences only and omits some clones. Under half of the omission traces to an unresolved V gene where checked; the cause of the rest is unknown. A total of 150,000 to 200,000 clones appear in this sample, approximately 82% of them only once. The ten largest clones take up about 1.7% of the sample. The sample comprised PBMCs. All receptors come from a young woman in good health and CMV-seronegative.

The chain employs TRBV10-2 and TRBJ2-7, with D tentatively TRBD2 (6 bases). This CDR3 is 13 amino acids long. Trimming pared 6 bases from V and 7 bases from J, leaving 16 bases between. Germline CDR1 and CDR2: WSHSY and SAAADI. DNA for the CDR3: TGCGCCAGCAGCGACCCAAATGCGGGGGAGCAGTACGTC. Translating gives CASSDPNAGEQYV.

A single count supports this clone. The chain recombines TRBV27 with TRBJ2-1, with TRBD1 matching 7 bases. V shed 6 bases and J 7 bases; nucleotides not matched to a gene: 6. This CDR3 is 13 amino acids long. CDR1 and CDR2 from the germline V gene are MNHEY and SMNVEV (reference sequence). In DNA, the CDR3 is TGTGCCAGCAGCCCCCAGGGACAGAATGAGCAGTTCTTC. Translated: CASSPQGQNEQFF.

The gene calls are TRBV28 and TRBJ1-4, with D possibly matching TRBD1 (5 bases). The V and J ends lost 3 bases and 0 bases respectively, with 11 bases between them. The CDR3 sequence is 16 residues long. The germline V gene has CDR1 MDHEN and CDR2 SYDVKM. In DNA form, the CDR3 reads TGTGCCAGCAGTTTGGAGGGGACTGCAACTAATGAAAAACTGTTTTTT. Amino acids: CASSLEGTATNEKLFF.

The chain uses TRBV4-1 and TRBJ2-5; D is uncertain. Germline loops: CDR1 MGHRA, CDR2 YSYEKL. The ends were cut back, 2 bases at V and 5 bases at J, with 12 bases in the middle. This CDR3 spans 14 amino acids. CDR3 amino acids: CASSQPDLEETQYF. The CDR3 DNA reads as TGCGCCAGCAGCCAACCAGACTTGGAGGAGACCCAGTACTTC.

The chain couples TRBV27 to TRBJ2-6; D possibly corresponds to TRBD2 (5 bases). Germline CDR1 reads MNHEY; CDR2 reads SMNVEV (reference sequence). Trimming pared 4 bases from V and 4 bases from J, leaving 8 bases between. This CDR3 is built from 14 residues. The DNA of the CDR3 is TGTGCCAGCAGTTATGCGGGCGGGGCCAACGTCCTGACTTTC. Its protein product is CASSYAGGANVLTF.

The chain has TRBV5-6 and TRBJ2-5, with D perhaps matching TRBD1 (7 bases). Looked up from germline, CDR1 is SGHDT and CDR2 is YYEEEE. Trimming removed 1 base at V and 5 bases at J, with 18 bases between. The CDR3 is made up of 16 amino acids. The CDR3 loop is CASSLSPGGTSETQYF. The CDR3 coding sequence is TGTGCCAGCAGCTTGAGTCCAGGGGGGACTTCGGAGACCCAGTACTTC.

The J gene is TRBJ1-2, the V gene TRBV19; D may be TRBD1 (6 bases). The germline V gene has CDR1 LNHDA and CDR2 SQIVND (reference sequence). V was clipped by 2 bases and J by 2 bases, with 12 bases between them. The CDR3 loop spans 15 amino acids. The CDR3 DNA sequence: TGTGCCAGTAGTATAACCGGGACACCCAACTATGGCTACACCTTC. This translates into CASSITGTPNYGYTF.

This clone is a singleton in its sample. The CDR3 region has the DNA TGTGCCAGCAGCAGTATCTCCGGGGCGGGAGCGCGGGAGCAGTACTTC. Translated, it gives CASSSISGAGAREQYF. The chain carries TRBV11-2 and TRBJ2-7, with 7 bases that match TRBD2. Germline-derived CDR1 and CDR2 are SGHAT and FQNNGV. The CDR3 loop spans 16 amino acids. Losses at the gene ends were 5 bases for V and 7 bases for J; bases not matched to a gene: 17. The variable domain in full, completed from reference TRBV11-2 and TRBJ2-7, reads EAGVAQSPRYKIIEKRQSVAFWCNPISGHATLYWYQQILGQGPKLLIQFQNNGVVDDSQLPKDRFSAERLKGVDSTLKIQPAKLEDSAVYLCASSSISGAGAREQYFGPGTRLTVT.

The chain couples TRBV27 to TRBJ1-1; D unclear. Trimming stripped 1 base from V and 8 bases from J, with 11 bases between. Germline values: CDR1 MNHEY, CDR2 SMNVEV (reference sequence). The CDR3 covers 13 residues. The CDR3 DNA reads as TGTGCCAGCAGTTTATTGCGTAGCAACGAAGCTTTCTTT. This encodes CASSLLRSNEAFF.

The chain is built from TRBV11-3 and TRBJ2-2, with TRBD2 matching over 14 bases. Losses at the gene ends were 3 bases for V and 4 bases for J; bases not matched to a gene: 7. CDR3 size: 18 residues. From germline, CDR1 is SGHNT and CDR2 YENEEA. The chain's CDR3 is CASSFGTSGRRSTGELFF. CDR3 bases: TGTGCCAGCAGCTTCGGGACTAGCGGGAGACGCAGCACCGGGGAGCTGTTTTTT.

In nucleotides, the CDR3 is TGTGCCAGCAGGACAGGGGGCGGGGGGAATTCACCCCTCCACTTT. It specifies CASRTGGGGNSPLHF. This chain links TRBV2 with TRBJ1-6, with 10 bases matching TRBD1. There are 15 residues in the CDR3. Germline V gene data show CDR1 as SNHLY and CDR2 as FYNNEI. J lost 7 bases, V lost 6 bases, and 6 bases had no gene match.

The rearrangement links TRBV19 to TRBJ2-7, with D possibly being TRBD1 (5 bases). Germline assignment: CDR1 LNHDA and CDR2 SQIVND (reference sequence). Trimming cost V 4 bases and J 5 bases, with 12 bases left between them. This CDR3 comprises 13 residues. The CDR3 DNA follows: TGTGCCAGTAGTACGGAAGGGGAAGACGAGCAGTACTTC. Amino acids: CASSTEGEDEQYF. The whole variable domain, remainder taken from reference TRBV19 and TRBJ2-7, is DGGITQSPKYLFRKEGQNVTLSCEQNLNHDAMYWYRQDPGQGLRLIYYSQIVNDFQKGDIAEGYSVSREKKESFPLTVTSAQKNPTAFYLCASSTEGEDEQYFGPGTRLTVT.

V and J are TRBV28 and TRBJ2-1; tentative D call: TRBD1 (5 bases). The CDR3 is 13 amino acids. The V end lost 3 bases, the J end lost 8 bases, and 11 bases lay between the germline ends. The V gene's germline CDR1 is MDHEN and CDR2 SYDVKM. The CDR3 here is CASSFGSRDEQFF. CDR3 nucleotides: TGTGCCAGCAGTTTCGGGTCCAGGGATGAGCAGTTCTTC.

As for this clone: At the DNA level, this CDR3 is encoded by other sequences in the same sample as well. V gene TRBV5-4 combines with J gene TRBJ1-4; TRBD1 matches 7 bases. From germline, CDR1 is SGHNT and CDR2 YYREEE (reference sequence). Trimming cost V 0 bases and J 4 bases; bases outside gene matches: 0. The CDR3 runs 14 residues. The DNA for the CDR3 is TGTGCCAGCAGCTTGGGACAGGGTAATGAAAAACTGTTTTTT. Encoded protein: CASSLGQGNEKLFF.

The chain is built from TRBV12-2 and TRBJ2-3; the DNA was not compared with TRBD1, the D call given in the table. TRBV12-2 is classified as a pseudogene. The CDR3 has 15 residues. The CDR3 DNA follows: TGTGCAAGTCGCTTAATATCTCAGGGTCCAGATACGCAGTATTTT. Its protein product is CASRLISQGPDTQYF.

This clone has more than one count but fewer than ten. The genes are TRBV6-1 and TRBJ1-1, with D perhaps matching TRBD1 (6 bases). CDR3 length: 14 residues. Trimming cost V 7 bases and J 2 bases, with 14 bases left between them. Germline CDR1 and CDR2: MNHNS and SASEGT. Here the CDR3 DNA reads TGTGCCAGCATCCAGGGGTTACTTAACACTGAAGCTTTCTTT. Translation gives CASIQGLLNTEAFF.

The chain's CDR3 is CASSIYLAGEYNEQFF. CDR3 coding DNA: TGTGCCAGTAGTATATATCTAGCGGGAGAGTACAATGAGCAGTTCTTC. This chain uses TRBV19 with TRBJ2-1, with 10 bases fitting TRBD2. The ends lost 2 bases at V and 4 bases at J; junction bases unmatched: 5. Germline CDR1 reads LNHDA; CDR2 reads SQIVND (reference sequence). The CDR3 extends over 16 amino acids. The full variable domain, its missing parts supplied by reference TRBV19 and TRBJ2-1, is DGGITQSPKYLFRKEGQNVTLSCEQNLNHDAMYWYRQDPGQGLRLIYYSQIVNDFQKGDIAEGYSVSREKKESFPLTVTSAQKNPTAFYLCASSIYLAGEYNEQFFGPGTRLTVL.

This chain joins TRBV10-2 and TRBJ2-7; maybe TRBD2 (5 bases). CDR1 and CDR2 (germline): WSHSY, SAAADI. V shed 3 bases and J shed 4 bases, with 7 bases lying between them. This CDR3 has 12 amino acids. CDR3: CASSDRGYEQYV. DNA for the CDR3: TGCGCCAGCAGTGATCGCGGGTACGAGCAGTACGTC.

This clone has more than one count but fewer than ten. The chain joins TRBV28 to TRBJ2-1; 9 bases are shared with TRBD1. After removal of 6 bases from V and 2 bases from J, the junction contained 5 bases not matched to a gene. The germline CDR1 and CDR2 sequences are MDHEN and SYDVKM. The CDR3 consists of 15 residues. The CDR3 loop is CASSAGTGTYNEQFF. The CDR3 DNA reads TGTGCCAGCAGCGCCGGGACAGGGACCTACAATGAGCAGTTCTTC.

The V and J genes are TRBV28 and TRBJ1-5; TRBD1 matches at 7 bases. The CDR3 spans 16 residues. Unmatched junction bases numbered 9, after V lost 7 bases and J lost 0 bases. CDR1 is MDHEN and CDR2 is SYDVKM in the germline V gene. The CDR3 spells CASTNRQGFSNQPQHF. CDR3 coding DNA: TGTGCCAGCACCAACAGACAGGGCTTTAGCAATCAGCCCCAGCATTTT.

This clone was seen only a few times. The CDR3 loop is CASGSGAPEAFF. The CDR3, as DNA: TGTGCCAGTGGGAGCGGGGCCCCTGAAGCTTTCTTT. The J gene is TRBJ1-1, the V gene TRBV2, with D maybe TRBD1 (5 bases). The ends were cut back, 9 bases at V and 6 bases at J, with 14 bases in the middle. This CDR3 spans 12 amino acids. Germline CDR1 and CDR2: SNHLY and FYNNEI.

The CDR3 protein is CASSVGGGGSMTSETQYF. CDR3 DNA: TGTGCCAGCAGCGTAGGAGGAGGCGGATCGATGACTTCGGAGACCCAGTACTTC. V gene TRBV9 combines with J gene TRBJ2-5, with D possibly being TRBD2 (5 bases). V was trimmed by 0 bases and J by 5 bases, leaving 23 bases between them. The CDR3 has 18 amino acids. Germline CDR1 reads SGDLS; CDR2 reads YYNGEE.

This clone was detected a few times. The chain links TRBV28 to TRBJ2-5; D unresolved. CDR1 is MDHEN, CDR2 SYDVKM, per germline. The V end was cut by 5 bases, the J end by 5 bases, with 12 bases between. This CDR3 is built from 13 residues. The CDR3 region has the DNA TGTGCCAGCAGTCTACCCCAAAAGGAGACCCAGTACTTC. Encoded protein: CASSLPQKETQYF.

This clone has only a few counts. The chain employs TRBV12-5 and TRBJ2-7; 7 nucleotides match TRBD1. The CDR3 covers 15 residues. The V gene's germline CDR1 is LGHNT and CDR2 FRNRAP. V shed 8 bases, J shed 3 bases, and the junction held 13 bases outside the gene matches. CDR3 protein: CASQGLGDSNYEQYV. The CDR3 region has the DNA TGTGCTAGTCAGGGGTTAGGGGACAGTAACTACGAGCAGTACGTC.

The J gene is TRBJ2-1, the V gene TRBV6-5; 7 positions agree with TRBD1. After removal of 6 bases from V and 9 bases from J, the junction contained 5 bases not matched to a gene. Per the germline V gene, CDR1 is MNHEY and CDR2 is SVGAGI. This CDR3 has 12 amino acids. CDR3 in DNA: TGTGCCAGCAGCCCGCCAGGGGGTGAGCAGTTCTTC. Translated: CASSPPGGEQFF.

V is TRBV9 and J is TRBJ1-1, with D possibly being TRBD1 (6 bases). From germline, CDR1 is SGDLS and CDR2 YYNGEE. The CDR3 runs 14 residues. V dropped 4 bases and J dropped 1 base, with 11 bases sitting between them. The CDR3 here is CASSLTGRNTEAFF. DNA for the CDR3: TGTGCCAGCAGCCTTACAGGGAGGAACACTGAAGCTTTCTTT.

This chain links TRBV11-3 with TRBJ2-1; D is undetermined. This CDR3 has 16 residues. Trimming stripped 5 bases from V and 0 bases from J, with 14 bases between. The germline gives CDR1 SGHNT, CDR2 YENEEA. The CDR3 loop reads CASSPSSRSSYNEQFF. In DNA, the CDR3 is TGTGCCAGCAGCCCATCCAGTCGAAGCTCCTACAATGAGCAGTTCTTC.

The chain has TRBV27 and TRBJ2-1, with D possibly matching TRBD2 (6 bases). The CDR3 runs 14 residues. Trimming shortened V by 6 bases and J by 0 bases, and 9 bases separated the two germline ends. Germline V lookup: CDR1 MNHEY, CDR2 SMNVEV (reference sequence). CDR3 residues: CASRLASSYNEQFF. The CDR3, as DNA: TGTGCCAGCAGGCTAGCGAGCTCCTACAATGAGCAGTTCTTC.

The chain employs TRBV18 and TRBJ2-3, with D perhaps matching TRBD2 (5 bases). Germline CDR1 is KGHSH and CDR2 is LQKENI. The CDR3 length is 15 residues. The germline V and J ends were trimmed by 2 bases and 1 base, with 10 bases remaining between them. CDR3: CASSPRELGTDTQYF. The CDR3 DNA follows: TGTGCCAGCTCACCAAGGGAGCTCGGCACAGATACGCAGTATTTT.

This rearrangement joins TRBV7-8 to TRBJ2-1; D is possibly TRBD2 (6 bases). V shed 8 bases and J shed 6 bases, with 11 bases lying between them. Per the germline V gene, CDR1 is SGHVS and CDR2 is FQNEAQ. CDR3 size: 12 residues. Written as DNA, the CDR3 is TGTGCCAGCGGGAGGCATCGCAATGAGCAGTTCTTC. As protein: CASGRHRNEQFF.